Listed below are T cell receptor beta chains from one sample, sequenced in a study of control samples from healthy donors and cancer patients. Sequencing used immunoSEQ multiplex PCR; TCRdb keeps in-frame clones, though not all of them. In the table there are around 110,000 clones, 85% to 90% of which are singletons. Sequencing input: PBMCs. The receptors originated from a woman aged 50 to 60 with colorectal cancer. Both conserved end residues are part of each CDR3. A D gene is named only where the DNA matches it firmly. Clone size is not always given. Where it is, it says once, few, many or a class for expanded clones.

clone_size j_call v_call d_call cdr3_aa cdr3_nt
. TRBJ1-2 TRBV5-6 . CASSLEAVGHGYTF TGTGCCAGCAGCTTGGAGGCGGTGGGCCATGGCTACACCTTC
. TRBJ2-3 TRBV7-8 TRBD2 CASSLLAGARRDTQYF TGTGCCAGCAGCTTACTAGCGGGAGCCCGAAGGGATACGCAGTATTTT
. TRBJ2-4 TRBV7-8 TRBD1 CASSPGDGQGESKNIQYF TGTGCCAGCAGCCCGGGGGACGGACAGGGTGAATCCAAAAACATTCAGTACTTC
once TRBJ2-1 TRBV7-8 TRBD2 CASSQTRLAGGRGEQFF TGTGCCAGCAGTCAAACCCGACTAGCGGGAGGCCGAGGTGAGCAGTTCTTC
. TRBJ2-6 TRBV12-5 . CASGFSTEYSGANVLTF TGTGCTAGTGGTTTTTCAACTGAATACTCTGGGGCCAACGTCCTGACTTTC
. TRBJ2-1 TRBV29-1 . CSAEGGAGSDEQFF TGCAGCGCCGAGGGAGGTGCCGGCTCCGATGAGCAGTTCTTC
. TRBJ2-5 TRBV2 TRBD2 CASNSQRERETQYF TGTGCCAGCAATTCCCAGCGGGAACGGGAGACCCAGTACTTC
. TRBJ1-2 TRBV12-3/TRBV12-4 . CASSLSNYGYTF TGTGCCAGCAGTTTGTCCAACTATGGCTACACCTTC
. TRBJ1-1 TRBV18 . CASSPRRQSEAFF TGTGCCAGCTCACCAAGGCGGCAGTCTGAAGCTTTCTTT
. TRBJ2-1 TRBV6-6 . CASSYSLAGPMTEQFF TGTGCCAGCAGTTACTCCCTGGCGGGGCCGATGACCGAGCAGTTCTTC
few TRBJ1-6 TRBV6-1 . CASSEGGSRYNSPLHF TGTGCCAGCAGTGAGGGGGGCAGTAGGTATAATTCACCCCTCCACTTT
. TRBJ1-2 TRBV12-3/TRBV12-4 . CASGGQPYSGYTF TGTGCCAGCGGAGGACAGCCCTATAGTGGCTACACCTTC
. TRBJ1-5 TRBV12-2 . CASRLATGLGNQPQHF TGTGCAAGTCGCTTAGCAACAGGGTTGGGCAATCAGCCCCAGCATTTT